What follows describes a single TCR beta chain. These data belong to a study of blood T cell repertoires in COVID-19. Overall study: The United States, Italy and Spain provided the acute and convalescent COVID-19 samples. T cells, B-cell-depleted T cells, or PBMCs supplied cDNA or gDNA.

V lost 3 bases to trimming and J lost 2 bases, with 10 bases between them. Germline CDR1 reads DFQATT; CDR2 reads SNEGSKA (reference sequence). The CDR3 totals 14 residues. The authors' processing: For nucleated cells, counts were estimated from reference gene primer amplification. TCRdb keeps only in-frame clones here, not all; method: immunoSEQ multiplex PCR. Clonal size and the V and J genes are those of that table, whereas D and trimming came from the DNA. The data show some 200,000 clones, about 79% seen once. The V and J genes are TRBV20-1 and TRBJ2-2; perhaps TRBD1 as D (6 bases). This sequence originates from a woman between 40 and 55 years old who had recovered from COVID-19. Input material: peripheral blood. CDR3 amino acids: CSASSGANTGELFF. CDR3 nucleotides: TGCAGTGCTAGTTCAGGGGCCAACACCGGGGAGCTGTTTTTT.